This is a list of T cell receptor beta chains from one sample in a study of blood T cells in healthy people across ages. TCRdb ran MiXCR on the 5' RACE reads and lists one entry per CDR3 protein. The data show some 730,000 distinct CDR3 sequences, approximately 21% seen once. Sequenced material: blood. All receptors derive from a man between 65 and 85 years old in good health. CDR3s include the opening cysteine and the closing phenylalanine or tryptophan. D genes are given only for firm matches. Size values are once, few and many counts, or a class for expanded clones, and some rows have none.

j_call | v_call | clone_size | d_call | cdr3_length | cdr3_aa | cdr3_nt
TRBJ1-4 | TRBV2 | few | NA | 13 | CASSDQTNEKLFF | TGTGCCAGCAGTGACCAGACTAATGAAAAACTGTTTTTT
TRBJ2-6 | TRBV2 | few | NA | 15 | CASSENTSGANVLTF | TGTGCCAGCAGTGAAAATACATCTGGGGCCAACGTCCTGACTTTC
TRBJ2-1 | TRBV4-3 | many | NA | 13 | CASSQGVNNEQFF | TGTGCCAGCAGCCAAGGAGTGAACAATGAGCAGTTCTTC
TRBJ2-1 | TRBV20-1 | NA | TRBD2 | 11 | CSATSGVVQFF | TGCAGTGCTACTAGCGGGGTTGTGCAGTTCTTC
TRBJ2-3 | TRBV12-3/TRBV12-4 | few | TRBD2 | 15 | CAILGLAGLVGTQYF | TGTGCCATCCTCGGACTAGCGGGGTTGGTCGGTACGCAGTATTTT
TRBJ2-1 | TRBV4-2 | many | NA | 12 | CASSQVGNEQFF | TGTGCCAGTAGTCAGGTTGGCAATGAGCAGTTCTTC
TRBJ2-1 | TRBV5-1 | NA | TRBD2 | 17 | CASSRGLAGTSYNEQFF | TGCGCCAGCAGCAGGGGACTAGCGGGAACCTCCTACAATGAGCAGTTCTTC
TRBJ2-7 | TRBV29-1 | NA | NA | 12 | CSVERPPDRQYF | TGCAGCGTTGAGCGGCCTCCCGACCGGCAGTACTTC
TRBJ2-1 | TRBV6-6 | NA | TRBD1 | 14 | CASSYMAGGGEQFF | TGTGCCAGCAGTTACATGGCAGGGGGCGGTGAGCAGTTCTTC
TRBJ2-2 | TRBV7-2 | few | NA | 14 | CASSAGGRLEELFF | TGTGCCAGCAGCGCCGGCGGTAGACTCGAGGAGCTGTTTTTT
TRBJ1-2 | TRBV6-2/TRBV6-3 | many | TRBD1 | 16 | CASSYSPGQRYYGYTF | TGTGCCAGCAGTTACTCCCCGGGACAGCGGTACTATGGCTACACCTTC
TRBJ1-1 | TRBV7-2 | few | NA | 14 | CASSLLVFGAEAFF | TGTGCCAGCAGCTTATTGGTTTTCGGGGCTGAAGCTTTCTTT
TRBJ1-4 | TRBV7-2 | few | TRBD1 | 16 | CASSRRPGQLNEKLFF | TGTGCCAGCAGCAGGAGACCGGGACAGTTAAATGAAAAACTGTTTTTT
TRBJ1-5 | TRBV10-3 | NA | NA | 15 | CAISETGIGNQPQHF | TGTGCCATCAGTGAGACAGGGATAGGCAATCAGCCCCAGCATTTT
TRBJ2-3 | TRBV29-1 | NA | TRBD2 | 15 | CSVSPAGGGADTQYF | TGCAGCGTTTCCCCGGCGGGGGGTGGCGCAGATACGCAGTATTTT
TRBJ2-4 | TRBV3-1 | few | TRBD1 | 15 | CASSHTDRDRNIQYF | TGTGCCAGCAGCCACACTGACAGGGACAGAAACATTCAGTACTTC
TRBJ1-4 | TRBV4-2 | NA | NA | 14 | CASSPNRANEKLFF | TGTGCCAGCAGCCCTAACAGGGCCAATGAAAAACTGTTTTTT
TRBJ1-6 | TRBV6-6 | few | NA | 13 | CASSGSYNSPLHF | TGTGCCAGCAGTGGATCCTATAATTCACCCCTCCACTTT
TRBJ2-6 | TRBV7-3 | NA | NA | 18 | CASSPQDLKRTGANVLTF | TGTGCCAGCAGCCCTCAAGATCTGAAGAGAACTGGGGCCAACGTCCTGACTTTC
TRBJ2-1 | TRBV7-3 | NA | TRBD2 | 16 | CASSPRRLAGGNEQFF | TGTGCCAGCAGCCCCCGGCGGCTAGCGGGAGGCAATGAGCAGTTCTTC
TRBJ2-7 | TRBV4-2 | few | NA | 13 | CASSQGEYYEQYF | TGTGCCAGCAGCCAAGGAGAGTACTACGAGCAGTACTTC
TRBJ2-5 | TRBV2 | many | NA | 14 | CASSEGGKQETQYF | TGTGCCAGCAGTGAAGGGGGGAAACAAGAGACCCAGTACTTC
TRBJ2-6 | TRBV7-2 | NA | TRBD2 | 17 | CASSQSSGISGANVLTF | TGTGCCAGCAGCCAATCTAGCGGCATCTCTGGGGCCAACGTCCTGACTTTC
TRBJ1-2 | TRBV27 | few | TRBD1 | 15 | CASSKQGARRNGYTF | TGTGCCAGCAGCAAACAGGGGGCCCGGCGAAATGGCTACACCTTC
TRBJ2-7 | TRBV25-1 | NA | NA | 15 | CASSEWGYSAYEQYF | TGTGCCAGCAGTGAATGGGGGTACAGTGCTTACGAGCAGTACTTC
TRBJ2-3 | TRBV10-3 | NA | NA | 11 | CAVRSTDTQYF | TGTGCCGTCCGGAGCACAGATACGCAGTATTTT
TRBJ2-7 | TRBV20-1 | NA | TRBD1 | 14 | CSARLDRGTYEQYF | TGCAGTGCTAGACTGGACAGGGGAACCTACGAGCAGTACTTC
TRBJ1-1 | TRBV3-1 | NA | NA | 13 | CASSSGRGAEAFF | TGTGCCAGCAGCTCAGGGAGGGGCGCTGAAGCTTTCTTT
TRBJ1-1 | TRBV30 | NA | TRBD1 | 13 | CAWRRTGGTEAFF | TGTGCCTGGAGGAGAACAGGGGGCACTGAAGCTTTCTTT
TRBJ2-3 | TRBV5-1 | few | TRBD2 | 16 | CASSPEGLAGPDTQYF | TGCGCCAGCAGCCCGGAGGGACTAGCGGGTCCAGATACGCAGTATTTT
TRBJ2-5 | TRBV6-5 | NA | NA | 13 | CASKRTGQETQYF | TGTGCCAGCAAACGCACGGGGCAAGAGACCCAGTACTTC
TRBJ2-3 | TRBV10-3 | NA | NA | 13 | CAISAGATDTQYF | TGTGCCATCAGTGCCGGGGCTACAGATACGCAGTATTTT
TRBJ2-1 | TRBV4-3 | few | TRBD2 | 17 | CASSQDRSGSSYNEQFF | TGCGCCAGCAGCCAAGATAGGAGCGGGAGCTCCTACAATGAGCAGTTCTTC
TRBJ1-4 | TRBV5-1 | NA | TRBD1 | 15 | CASSLDGTGSEKLFF | TGCGCCAGCAGCTTGGATGGGACAGGGAGTGAAAAACTGTTTTTT
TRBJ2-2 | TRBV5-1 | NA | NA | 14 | CASSSVGGTGELFF | TGCGCCAGCAGCAGCGTAGGGGGCACCGGGGAGCTGTTTTTT
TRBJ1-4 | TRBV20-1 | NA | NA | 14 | CSARGSWEGEKLFF | TGCAGTGCTAGAGGGAGTTGGGAGGGTGAAAAACTGTTTTTT
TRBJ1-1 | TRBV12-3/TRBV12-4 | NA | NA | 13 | CASSRARRTEAFF | TGTGCCAGCAGCCGCGCCAGGAGGACTGAAGCTTTCTTT
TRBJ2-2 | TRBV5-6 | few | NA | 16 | CASSHRAPYYTGELFF | TGTGCCAGCAGCCACAGGGCCCCCTATTACACCGGGGAGCTGTTTTTT
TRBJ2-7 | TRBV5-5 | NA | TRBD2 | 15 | CASSLGGLAGAEQYF | TGTGCCAGCAGCTTGGGAGGACTAGCGGGAGCCGAGCAGTACTTC
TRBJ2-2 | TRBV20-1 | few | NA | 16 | CSANSLGDWWTGELFF | TGCAGTGCTAACTCCCTGGGCGATTGGTGGACCGGGGAGCTGTTTTTT
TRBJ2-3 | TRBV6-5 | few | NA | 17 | CASSFSTYRTSTDTQYF | TGTGCCAGCAGTTTTTCCACCTACCGGACTAGCACAGATACGCAGTATTTT
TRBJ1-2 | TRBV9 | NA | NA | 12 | CASSVEDDGYTF | TGTGCCAGCAGCGTAGAGGATGATGGCTACACCTTC
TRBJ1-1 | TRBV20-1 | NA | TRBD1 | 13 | CSAANRGDTEAFF | TGCAGTGCTGCCAACAGGGGGGACACTGAAGCTTTCTTT
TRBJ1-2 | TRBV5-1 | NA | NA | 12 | CASSLDQYDYTF | TGCGCCAGCAGCTTGGATCAGTATGACTACACCTTC
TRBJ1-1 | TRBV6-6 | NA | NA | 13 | CASSRSRGEGAFF | TGTGCCAGCAGCCGCTCCCGGGGGGAGGGGGCTTTCTTT
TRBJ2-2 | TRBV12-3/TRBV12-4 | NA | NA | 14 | CASGGWGYTGELFF | TGTGCCAGCGGGGGTTGGGGGTACACCGGGGAGCTGTTTTTT
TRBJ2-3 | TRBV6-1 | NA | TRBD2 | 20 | CASSETYPGLAGRSPDTQYF | TGTGCCAGCAGTGAAACCTATCCGGGACTAGCGGGGCGCTCCCCAGATACGCAGTATTTT
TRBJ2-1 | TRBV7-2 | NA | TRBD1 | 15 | CASSAQTGEYNEQFF | TGTGCCAGCAGCGCCCAGACAGGGGAATACAATGAGCAGTTCTTC
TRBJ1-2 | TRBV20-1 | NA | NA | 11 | CSATGVYGYTF | TGCAGTGCTACAGGCGTCTATGGCTACACCTTC